This entry concerns a single T cell receptor (beta chain). This sample was taken from a study of identical twins. V was shortened by 3 bases and J by 7 bases, with 16 bases between the two germline ends. CDR3 size: 15 residues. Per the germline V gene, CDR1 is KGHDR and CDR2 is SFDVKD. TCRdb redid the calling of the 5' RACE reads with MiXCR, one entry per CDR3 protein. The sample lists under 1 million distinct CDR3 sequences; approximately 13% were seen once. The same specimen was also included in a second study, on yellow fever vaccine responses in identical twins.

The receptor was derived from a woman aged 18 to 35 in good health. The source material was PBMCs. J is TRBJ2-3 and V is TRBV24-1; maybe TRBD2 (5 bases). The CDR3 bases are TGTGCCACCAGTGATACAACCCCCGGGGTACATACGCAGTATTTT. Translating gives CATSDTTPGVHTQYF.